A single sample is the source of the 14 T cell receptor beta chains below, sequenced in a study of T cell repertoires in ileal Crohn's disease (dated by TCRdb to between 2018 and 2020). Libraries were prepared through the immunoSEQ multiplex PCR assay. Held by TCRdb, this immuneACCESS table contains in-frame sequences only and omits some clones. Under half of the omission traces to an unresolved V gene where checked; the cause of the rest is unknown. In all, the sample holds about 4,900 clones, and 80% to 90% of those were seen once. The top ten clones comprise 5.4% of the sample. Sequenced material: ileal tissue. These receptors were collected from an adult with Crohn's disease.

The rearrangement links TRBV28 to TRBJ2-3, with TRBD1 matching 8 bases. The CDR3 loop spans 15 amino acids. CDR1 and CDR2 from the germline V gene are MDHEN and SYDVKM. With 6 bases clipped from V and 4 bases from J, the junction kept 9 bases outside the gene matches. The CDR3 DNA reads as TGTGCCAGCAGCGCCCCGGGACAGGCCTCAGATACGCAGTATTTT. Translating it yields CASSAPGQASDTQYF.

This clone has just a few counts. V gene TRBV25-1 combines with J gene TRBJ2-2, with 7 bases aligning to TRBD2. V lost 6 bases and J lost 4; bases outside the gene matches: 2. This CDR3 has 13 residues. CDR1 is MGHDK and CDR2 is SYGVNS in the germline V gene. The CDR3 protein is CASRGGITGELFF. Here the CDR3 DNA reads TGTGCCAGCAGGGGGGGGATCACCGGGGAGCTGTTTTTT.

The V call is TRBV5-1, the J call TRBJ2-3; D ambiguous. From germline, CDR1 is SGHRS and CDR2 YFSETQ. Trimming removed 0 bases from V and 0 bases from J, with 17 bases in between. The CDR3 is made up of 18 amino acids. Written as DNA, the CDR3 is TGCGCCAGCAGCTTGGCCAAACAACACTACACTAGCACAGATACGCAGTATTTT. As protein: CASSLAKQHYTSTDTQYF.

The V and J genes are TRBV6-6 and TRBJ1-1; a possible D gene is TRBD1 (6 bases). CDR1 and CDR2 from the germline V gene are MNHNY and SVGAGI (reference sequence). Deletions cut 5 bases from V and 1 base from J, with 8 bases between. The CDR3 is made up of 13 amino acids. Here the CDR3 DNA reads TGTGCCAGCAGTGAGGGACAGAACACTGAAGCTTTCTTT. Protein: CASSEGQNTEAFF.

The rearrangement links TRBV28 to TRBJ2-7; the match to TRBD2 covers 7 bases. J gave up 0 bases and V 2 bases, and 1 base lay outside the gene matches. The CDR3 has 14 residues. Germline V gene data show CDR1 as MDHEN and CDR2 as SYDVKM. The CDR3 coding sequence is TGTGCCAGCAGTTTAGGCGGGAGCTCCTACGAGCAGTACTTC. This translates into CASSLGGSSYEQYF.

This chain uses TRBV5-4 with TRBJ1-3, with 11 positions matching TRBD1. The CDR3 loop spans 17 amino acids. CDR1 and CDR2 (germline): SGHNT, YYREEE (reference sequence). J was trimmed by 3 bases and V by 4 bases; bases with no gene match: 9. CDR3 residues: CASSRPGQGGIGNTIYF. The CDR3 DNA reads TGTGCCAGCAGCCGACCGGGACAGGGGGGGATTGGAAACACCATATATTTT.

The CDR3 DNA sequence: TGTGCCAGCAGGCAATCGGGACAGGGTTTCTACAATGAGCAGTTCTTC. Amino acid sequence: CASRQSGQGFYNEQFF. The rearrangement links TRBV27 to TRBJ2-1, with 9 bases matching TRBD1. The CDR3 covers 16 residues. From germline, CDR1 is MNHEY and CDR2 SMNVEV (reference sequence). The ends lost 6 bases at V and 3 bases at J; junction bases unmatched: 9.

The chain employs TRBV7-9 and TRBJ2-3, with D uncertain. This CDR3 spans 12 amino acids. Germline loops: CDR1 SEHNR, CDR2 FQNEAQ (reference sequence). The V and J ends lost 5 bases and 5 bases respectively, with 8 bases between them. This chain's CDR3 is CASSRGGDTQYF. The CDR3, as DNA: TGTGCCAGCAGCCGCGGCGGAGATACGCAGTATTTT.

The chain is built from TRBV4-3 and TRBJ2-7; TRBD2 matches at 8 bases. The CDR3 is 16 amino acids. Trimming cost V 0 bases and J 2 bases; bases outside gene matches: 6. CDR1 and CDR2 (germline): LGHNA, YSLEER. The CDR3 is CASSQDFSGDPYEQYF. As DNA, the CDR3 is TGCGCCAGCAGCCAAGATTTTAGCGGGGACCCCTACGAGCAGTACTTC.

The chain is built from TRBV19 and TRBJ2-1; D perhaps matches TRBD1 (7 bases). This CDR3 has 19 amino acids. V was clipped by 5 bases and J by 4 bases, with 27 bases between them. Germline lookup yields CDR1 LNHDA and CDR2 SQIVND (reference sequence). The CDR3 nucleotides read TGTGCCAGTAGTCTAGGGCCCCACAGGGGAGGATCGTCGTACAATGAGCAGTTCTTC. It codes for CASSLGPHRGGSSYNEQFF. Full variable domain (outside the CDR3, taken from reference TRBV19 and TRBJ2-1): DGGITQSPKYLFRKEGQNVTLSCEQNLNHDAMYWYRQDPGQGLRLIYYSQIVNDFQKGDIAEGYSVSREKKESFPLTVTSAQKNPTAFYLCASSLGPHRGGSSYNEQFFGPGTRLTVL.

The rearrangement joins TRBV28 to TRBJ1-2, with D possibly TRBD1 on 5 matching bases. This CDR3 spans 16 amino acids. The germline CDR1 and CDR2 sequences are MDHEN and SYDVKM. V was trimmed by 4 bases and J by 4 bases, leaving 19 bases between them. CDR3 in amino acids: CASSSQNKITGYGYTF. The CDR3 DNA is TGTGCCAGCAGTTCGCAGAACAAGATCACAGGCTATGGCTACACCTTC.

This chain links TRBV4-3 with TRBJ2-3; TRBD2 aligns across 13 bases. From germline, CDR1 is LGHNA and CDR2 YSLEER. The CDR3 is made up of 18 amino acids. With 2 bases clipped from V and 5 bases from J, the junction kept 10 bases outside the gene matches. The DNA of the CDR3 is TGCGCCAGCAGCCAAACCCGACTAGCGGGGGGTAAGGGAGATACGCAGTATTTT. Translated: CASSQTRLAGGKGDTQYF.

This clone was found a few times. This chain connects TRBV5-1 to TRBJ1-1; 9 bases agree with TRBD1. The CDR3 loop spans 15 amino acids. Trimming at V came to 4 bases and at J to 4 bases, leaving 8 bases not matched to a gene. Germline V gene data show CDR1 as SGHRS and CDR2 as YFSETQ. The CDR3 DNA reads as TGCGCCAGCAGCATTAGACAGGGGGAGAGCACTGAAGCTTTCTTT. This translates into CASSIRQGESTEAFF.

The chain uses TRBV15 and TRBJ1-5, with a tentative D call TRBD1 (5 bases). The CDR3 runs 16 residues. V dropped 4 bases and J dropped 0 bases, with 13 bases sitting between them. Germline CDR1 LNHNV, CDR2 YYDKDF (reference sequence). Written as DNA, the CDR3 is TGTGCCACCAGCACAGGACACGGTTATAGCAATCAGCCCCAGCATTTT. Translation gives CATSTGHGYSNQPQHF.